The clone carrying this T cell receptor beta chain was counted a few times. This CDR3 contains 11 residues. The ends were cut back, 2 bases at V and 2 bases at J, with 4 bases in the middle. Germline values: CDR1 DFQATT, CDR2 SNEGSKA (reference sequence). The entry originates in a study of patients and donors after allogeneic stem cell transplantation. TCRdb passed the RT-PCR reads through MiXCR, listing each CDR3 protein once. The table includes some 880,000 distinct CDR3 sequences, about 20% detected once. The sequence was obtained from a human donor who was either an allogeneic HSCT recipient or a stem cell or donor lymphocyte infusion donor (not recorded which). It is not recorded whose cells these are; they may come from a transplant donor. The chain joins TRBV20-1 to TRBJ2-7; no definite D call. The sequenced material came from blood, either unsorted or a sorted T cell fraction (not recorded which). The CDR3 coding sequence is TGCAGTGCTAGATCTACCTACGAGCAGTACTTC. Residues: CSARSTYEQYF.